This passage covers 30 T cell receptor beta chains from one sample sequenced in a study of shared clonotypes between healthy human individuals. Libraries were prepared by immunoSEQ multiplex PCR; TCRdb keeps only in-frame clonotypes and omits some of them. The sample yields about 2.1 million clones, 90% to 95% seen once. The naive CD8 subset, CD45RO-negative cells positively selected for CCR7, excluded terminally differentiated effector memory CD45RA+ cells. Sequenced: naive CD8+ T cells from PBMCs. Source of these receptors: a man younger than 30 in good health. Some clones in this sample may be carry-over from other donors' samples.

This clone was seen once. Other nucleotide sequences from this sample produce the same CDR3. The CDR3 bases are TGTGCCAGCAGTTTATTGCGGAGCAATCAGCCCCAGCATTTT. This codes for CASSLLRSNQPQHF. The gene calls are TRBV28 and TRBJ1-5, with D hard to call. Trimming stripped 1 base from V and 1 base from J, with 5 bases between. The CDR3 runs 14 residues. Germline-derived CDR1 and CDR2 are MDHEN and SYDVKM.

The V and J genes are TRBV27 and TRBJ2-2, with D possibly TRBD2 on 6 matching bases. The CDR3 sequence is 15 residues long. V was cut by 7 bases and J by 3 bases, with 15 bases left in between. Germline CDR1 and CDR2: MNHEY and SMNVEV (reference sequence). The CDR3 sequence is CASTLEGVYTGELFF. CDR3 DNA sequence: TGTGCCAGCACCCTGGAGGGTGTATACACCGGGGAGCTGTTTTTT.

V and J are TRBV5-6 and TRBJ2-7, with D possibly matching TRBD2 (5 bases). CDR3 size: 12 residues. V shed 4 bases and J shed 6 bases, with 11 bases lying between them. Germline V CDR1 and CDR2: SGHDT, YYEEEE. The CDR3 region is CASSAGVSEQYF. The CDR3 DNA follows: TGTGCCAGCAGCGCGGGTGTCAGCGAGCAGTACTTC.

V gene TRBV7-8 combines with J gene TRBJ2-5; 7 bases map to TRBD1. Per the germline V gene, CDR1 is SGHVS and CDR2 is FQNEAQ. V lost 2 bases, J lost 5 bases, and 8 bases stayed unmatched. CDR3 size: 15 residues. The CDR3 is CASSLPGQSMETQYF. The CDR3 nucleotides read TGTGCCAGCAGCTTACCGGGACAGAGTATGGAGACCCAGTACTTC.

V gene TRBV5-1 combines with J gene TRBJ2-1; the match to TRBD1 covers 10 bases. Unmatched junction bases numbered 11, after V lost 4 bases and J lost 7 bases. Germline V CDR1 and CDR2: SGHRS, YFSETQ. The CDR3 covers 16 residues. Here the CDR3 DNA reads TGCGCCAGCAGCCTGACCGGGACAGGGGTCCCAAATGAGCAGTTCTTC. It specifies CASSLTGTGVPNEQFF.

The genes are TRBV27 and TRBJ2-4; TRBD1 or TRBD2 may be the D gene (5 bases each). From germline, CDR1 is MNHEY and CDR2 SMNVEV (reference sequence). CDR3 length: 13 residues. V lost 6 bases to trimming and J lost 14 bases, with 20 bases between them. DNA for the CDR3: TGTGCCAGCAGCGAAGTCCGGGGCCCCGTTGAGTACTTC. Protein: CASSEVRGPVEYF.

This clone has just one count. The genes are TRBV27 and TRBJ2-2; 10 bases align to TRBD2. Trimming cost V 8 bases and J 5 bases; bases outside gene matches: 5. Germline V gives CDR1 MNHEY, CDR2 SMNVEV (reference sequence). CDR3 length: 14 residues. CDR3 bases: TGTGCCAGCTCATATAGCGGGAGGACCGGGGAGCTGTTTTTT. Amino acids: CASSYSGRTGELFF.

Of note for this clone: The sample holds other DNA sequences that translate to the same CDR3. This rearrangement joins TRBV27 to TRBJ2-1, with D hard to call. The CDR3 runs 15 residues. CDR1 MNHEY and CDR2 SMNVEV come from the germline V gene (reference sequence). Between the trimmed V and J ends, which lost 4 bases and 0 bases, there was a span of 10 bases. This CDR3 is CASSSPRSSYNEQFF. The CDR3, as DNA: TGTGCCAGCAGTTCACCCAGGAGCTCCTACAATGAGCAGTTCTTC.

The chain carries TRBV27 and TRBJ2-1, with 11 positions matching TRBD2. V lost 5 bases, J lost 5 bases, and 17 bases stayed unmatched. CDR3 size: 19 residues. Germline CDR1 and CDR2: MNHEY and SMNVEV (reference sequence). CDR3 amino acids: CASSPTIGLAGIKHNEQFF. DNA of the CDR3: TGTGCCAGCAGTCCAACGATCGGACTAGCGGGTATCAAACACAATGAGCAGTTCTTC.

The chain links TRBV5-1 to TRBJ1-1, with TRBD1 matching 7 bases. Germline CDR1 is SGHRS and CDR2 is YFSETQ. V gave up 2 bases and J gave up 1 base; unmatched junction bases: 5. The CDR3 contains 15 residues. The CDR3 DNA is TGCGCCAGCAGCTTCACAGGGGTACGGAACACTGAAGCTTTCTTT. Encoded protein: CASSFTGVRNTEAFF.

The chain uses TRBV28 and TRBJ2-2, with 8 bases fitting TRBD1. Per germline, CDR1 MDHEN and CDR2 SYDVKM. The CDR3 is made up of 16 amino acids. V lost 4 bases and J lost 5; bases outside the gene matches: 9. The CDR3 reads CASSYPGTGHTGELFF. CDR3 in DNA: TGTGCCAGCAGTTACCCAGGGACAGGCCATACCGGGGAGCTGTTTTTT.

Written as DNA, the CDR3 is TGTGCCACCAGCAGAGAGGGCAGAATTCAAGAGACCCAGTACTTC. This encodes CATSREGRIQETQYF. This sequence joins TRBV15 and TRBJ2-5; D is unclear. Germline assignment: CDR1 LNHNV and CDR2 YYDKDF (reference sequence). Trimming took 0 bases from V and 2 from J, leaving 10 bases between them. This CDR3 is built from 15 residues.

This clone has more than one count but fewer than ten. The V call is TRBV19, the J call TRBJ1-5, with D uncertain. Germline V gives CDR1 LNHDA, CDR2 SQIVND (reference sequence). This CDR3 is 14 amino acids long. The V gene lost 1 base and the J gene lost 7 bases, with 11 bases spanning the gap. CDR3 nucleotide sequence: TGTGCCAGTAGTATAGGGAGTGGGCCCCAGCCCCAGCATTTT. It yields the protein CASSIGSGPQPQHF.

The chain combines TRBV27 with TRBJ1-6; tentatively, D is TRBD1 (6 bases). V was clipped by 3 bases and J by 7 bases, with 10 bases between them. The germline gives CDR1 MNHEY, CDR2 SMNVEV (reference sequence). The CDR3 length is 14 residues. CDR3 amino acids: CASSFGQGNSPLHF. The CDR3 nucleotides are TGTGCCAGCAGTTTCGGGCAGGGGAATTCACCCCTCCACTTT.

This rearrangement joins TRBV5-1 to TRBJ2-3, with 7 bases lining up with TRBD1. Trimming took 4 bases from V and 0 from J; bases not matched to a gene: 5. This CDR3 region has 15 residues. Germline assignment: CDR1 SGHRS and CDR2 YFSETQ. The CDR3 here is CASSVGTASTDTQYF. CDR3 nucleotide sequence: TGCGCCAGCAGCGTAGGGACAGCTAGCACAGATACGCAGTATTTT.

The J gene is TRBJ1-1, the V gene TRBV7-9; no definite D call. The germline gives CDR1 SEHNR, CDR2 FQNEAQ (reference sequence). The length of the CDR3 is 14 residues. The V end was cut by 2 bases, the J end by 8 bases, with 15 bases between. CDR3 DNA sequence: TGTGCCAGCAGCTTATCGGAAACTGGGGAGGAAGCTTTCTTT. It codes for CASSLSETGEEAFF.

The chain combines TRBV5-1 with TRBJ2-6; TRBD2 is a possible D gene (6 bases). The CDR3 contains 18 residues. Germline CDR1 and CDR2: SGHRS and YFSETQ. V was trimmed by 4 bases and J by 0 bases, leaving 17 bases between them. CDR3 sequence reads: CASSLDGGEFSGANVLTF. CDR3 bases: TGCGCCAGCAGCCTGGATGGAGGGGAGTTCTCTGGGGCCAACGTCCTGACTTTC.

Concerning this clone itself: Germline is not matched at one junction end, which may reflect a read error. The CDR3 region has the DNA TGCGCCAGCAGCTTGGGCCGGGACTCCCCCTACCATGAGCAGTTCTTC. Encoded protein: CASSLGRDSPYHEQFF. The chain links TRBV5-1 to TRBJ2-1; possible D gene TRBD2, 6 bases. This CDR3 contains 16 residues. Germline loops: CDR1 SGHRS, CDR2 YFSETQ.

V usage is TRBV5-1 and J usage is TRBJ1-2; tentative D call: TRBD1 (5 bases). The CDR3 contains 17 residues. The germline V and J ends were trimmed by 0 bases and 0 bases, with 15 bases remaining between them. Germline V gene sequence: CDR1 SGHRS, CDR2 YFSETQ. The CDR3 region is CASSLGPIRDANYGYTF. DNA for the CDR3: TGCGCCAGCAGCTTGGGCCCAATCCGGGACGCTAACTATGGCTACACCTTC.

This chain uses TRBV15 with TRBJ1-1; 8 bases agree with TRBD1. Germline CDR1 LNHNV, CDR2 YYDKDF (reference sequence). Trimming removed 1 base from V and 11 bases from J; junction bases left unmatched: 12. The CDR3 loop spans 15 amino acids. The CDR3 DNA reads TGTGCCACCAGCAGAGTTCAGGGGGCTCTCTCCCCGGCTTTCTTT. This gives the protein CATSRVQGALSPAFF.

As for this clone: This specimen includes other DNA sequences encoding the same CDR3. The rearrangement uses TRBV7-9 and TRBJ2-3; D not certain. Looked up from germline, CDR1 is SEHNR and CDR2 is FQNEAQ (reference sequence). This CDR3 spans 13 amino acids. Trimming removed 1 base from V and 3 bases from J, with 5 bases in between. CDR3 bases: TGTGCCAGCAGCTTAGACCGTACAGATACGCAGTATTTT. Its protein is CASSLDRTDTQYF.

This chain joins TRBV7-3 and TRBJ2-1; TRBD2 matches at 7 bases. V trimming: 1 base; J trimming: 2 bases; junction bases outside the gene matches: 2. The CDR3 totals 15 residues. Germline assignment: CDR1 SGHTA and CDR2 FQGTGA. The DNA of the CDR3 is TGTGCCAGCAGCTTAAGGGAGGGGACCTACAATGAGCAGTTCTTC. Translation: CASSLREGTYNEQFF. Full variable domain (outside the CDR3, taken from reference TRBV7-3 and TRBJ2-1): GAGVSQTPSNKVTEKGKYVELRCDPISGHTALYWYRQSLGQGPEFLIYFQGTGAADDSGLPNDRFFAVRPEGSVSTLKIQRTERGDSAVYLCASSLREGTYNEQFFGPGTRLTVL.

CDR3 residues: CASSKEIGAFSKNIQYF. The CDR3, as DNA: TGTGCCAGCAGCAAAGAGATCGGGGCCTTTTCCAAAAACATTCAGTACTTC. V is TRBV21-1 and J is TRBJ2-4. TRBV21-1 counts as a pseudogene. This CDR3 is built from 17 residues.

This chain connects TRBV7-9 to TRBJ1-2; D possibly corresponds to TRBD1 (5 bases). Trimming stripped 5 bases from V and 8 bases from J, with 15 bases between. Germline V gene sequence: CDR1 SEHNR, CDR2 FQNEAQ (reference sequence). CDR3 length: 13 residues. The CDR3 DNA sequence: TGTGCCAGCAGCCTAACCGGCAGGGACGGCTACACCTTC. It specifies CASSLTGRDGYTF.

V and J are TRBV15 and TRBJ1-1, with 7 bases that match TRBD1. There are 14 residues in the CDR3. CDR1 and CDR2 (germline): LNHNV, YYDKDF (reference sequence). The V and J ends lost 6 bases and 3 bases, in that order; junction bases with no gene match: 7. The CDR3: CATRGGGGDTEAFF. Written as DNA, the CDR3 is TGTGCCACCAGGGGAGGGGGCGGGGACACTGAAGCTTTCTTT. Variable domain in full (rest from reference TRBV15 and TRBJ1-1): DAMVIQNPRYQVTQFGKPVTLSCSQTLNHNVMYWYQQKSSQAPKLLFHYYDKDFNNEADTPDNFQSRRPNTSFCFLDIRSPGLGDTAMYLCATRGGGGDTEAFFGQGTRLTVV.

Of note for this clone: This CDR3 is also generated by other DNA sequences in the sample. The chain links TRBV27 to TRBJ2-7; D gene unclear. V lost 3 bases to trimming and J lost 0 bases, with 6 bases between them. The CDR3 covers 13 residues. Germline CDR1 is MNHEY and CDR2 is SMNVEV (reference sequence). CDR3 coding DNA: TGTGCCAGCAGTTTTGGGTTCTCCTACGAGCAGTACTTC. This gives the protein CASSFGFSYEQYF.

The chain couples TRBV9 to TRBJ2-7; weak D call: TRBD2 (6 bases). Looked up from germline, CDR1 is SGDLS and CDR2 is YYNGEE. The CDR3 covers 13 residues. The V gene lost 1 base and the J gene lost 7 bases, with 12 bases spanning the gap. Written as DNA, the CDR3 is TGTGCCAGCAGCGTAAGGCTAGCGAGTGAGCAGTACTTC. It translates to CASSVRLASEQYF.

V and J are TRBV7-9 and TRBJ2-3; D unclear. The CDR3 runs 17 residues. V lost 6 bases to trimming and J lost 2 bases, with 21 bases between them. Looked up from germline, CDR1 is SEHNR and CDR2 is FQNEAQ (reference sequence). Written as DNA, the CDR3 is TGTGCCAGCAGGGGATGGGGATTGACTGCGTTCACAGATACGCAGTATTTT. Amino acid sequence: CASRGWGLTAFTDTQYF. The whole variable domain, remainder taken from reference TRBV7-9 and TRBJ2-3, is DTGVSQNPRHKITKRGQNVTFRCDPISEHNRLYWYRQTLGQGPEFLTYFQNEAQLEKSRLLSDRFSAERPKGSFSTLEIQRTEQGDSAMYLCASRGWGLTAFTDTQYFGPGTRLTVL.

The gene calls are TRBV19 and TRBJ2-7; D is possibly TRBD2 (5 bases). With 2 bases removed from V and 0 bases from J, the gap between germline ends came to 11 bases. The CDR3 spans 15 residues. The germline CDR1 and CDR2 sequences are LNHDA and SQIVND (reference sequence). CDR3 sequence: CASSILDGGSYEQYF. The CDR3 DNA is TGTGCCAGTAGTATACTGGACGGAGGCTCCTACGAGCAGTACTTC.

This clone was observed a single time. Other nucleotide sequences in the sample specify the same CDR3. The chain is built from TRBV5-1 and TRBJ2-2; TRBD1 is a possible D gene (6 bases). The CDR3 has 14 amino acids. Looked up from germline, CDR1 is SGHRS and CDR2 is YFSETQ. Trimming shortened V by 4 bases and J by 2 bases, and 9 bases separated the two germline ends. The CDR3 here is CASSPGTNTGELFF. CDR3 bases: TGCGCCAGCAGCCCCGGGACAAACACCGGGGAGCTGTTTTTT.